The rows below give T cell receptor beta chains drawn from one sample of a study of response to subunit inactivated influenza vaccine. TCRdb used MiXCR to reprocess the RT-PCR reads, holding one entry per CDR3 protein. The sample consists of roughly 570,000 distinct CDR3 sequences, about 15% of them appearing once. The sequencing here drew on PBMCs from blood, taken roughly 13 days after vaccination. All receptors derive from a man in his fifties or sixties who received an inactivated influenza vaccine. Each CDR3 is given with its conserved first and last residue. Each record gives: clone size, J gene, D gene, V gene, CDR3 DNA, CDR3 protein. The D gene is left open where the match is weak. Clone size appears in some rows only: once, few, many, or a class for an expanded clone.

few	TRBJ2-3	TRBD2	TRBV11-2	TGTGCCAGCAGCGTTATAGCGGGACAAACGTCAGATACGCAGTATTTT	CASSVIAGQTSDTQYF
-	TRBJ2-5	TRBD2	TRBV3-1	TGTGCCAGCAGCCAGACTCTAGCGGGGTTTGAGACCCAGTACTTC	CASSQTLAGFETQYF
-	TRBJ2-2	TRBD2	TRBV20-1	TGCAGTGCTAGATCCCCCAGGACTAGCGGGAGAATGGTCGGGGAGCTGTTTTTT	CSARSPRTSGRMVGELFF
-	TRBJ2-7	-	TRBV20-1	TGCAGTGCTCGACTAGTCCCCGAGCAGTACTTC	CSARLVPEQYF
-	TRBJ1-5	-	TRBV20-1	TGCAGTGCAACGGGGAATGGGGTATATAGCAATCAGCCCCAGCATTTT	CSATGNGVYSNQPQHF
-	TRBJ2-7	TRBD1	TRBV28	TGTGCCAGCAGCCAGGGGGAATACGAGCAGTACTTC	CASSQGEYEQYF
few	TRBJ2-7	TRBD2	TRBV7-2	TGTGCCAGCAGCCCTCACCTACTAGCGAGCTACGAGCAGTACTTC	CASSPHLLASYEQYF
few	TRBJ1-6	TRBD1	TRBV25-1	TGTGCCAGCAGAGGACAGGCGGCTTCACCCCTCCACTTT	CASRGQAASPLHF
-	TRBJ2-3	-	TRBV6-2/TRBV6-3	TGTGCCAGCAGGACCTGGGGCACAGATACGCAGTATTTT	CASRTWGTDTQYF
-	TRBJ2-3	-	TRBV5-6	TGTGCCAGCAGCTTGTTGGGGGTTAGCACAGATACGCAGTATTTT	CASSLLGVSTDTQYF
few	TRBJ1-3	TRBD1	TRBV20-1	TGCAGTGCTAGAGATGGCTGGGCAGGGGGCTACTCTGGAAACACCATATATTTT	CSARDGWAGGYSGNTIYF
-	TRBJ1-4	-	TRBV3-1	TGTGCCAGCAGCCCGAGTTGGGGACCGCTTAATGAAAAACTGTTTTTT	CASSPSWGPLNEKLFF
many	TRBJ1-1	-	TRBV9	TGTGCCAGCAGCGTAGGAGGCCTGCCGGGGACTGAAGCTTTCTTT	CASSVGGLPGTEAFF